These T cell receptor beta chains were read from a single sample in a study of shared clonotypes between healthy human individuals. Some clones are missing from TCRdb's copy, which holds only in-frame ones; the method was immunoSEQ multiplex PCR. The data show about 2.4 million clones, roughly 92% seen once. Sequenced: naive CD4+ T cells sorted from blood. These receptors all come from a man aged 18 to 35 in good health. CDR3s include the opening cysteine and the closing phenylalanine or tryptophan. Fields, in order: V gene, J gene, clone size, CDR3 length, D gene, CDR3 DNA, CDR3 protein. The D gene is left open where the match is weak. A row's size may be missing; if present it is once, few, many or a size class.

v_call: TRBV4-1; j_call: TRBJ2-7; clone_size: -; cdr3_length: 14; d_call: -; cdr3_nt: TGCGCCAGCAGCCCTCTTGGGGCATCCTACGAGCAGTACTTC; cdr3_aa: CASSPLGASYEQYF
v_call: TRBV11-2; j_call: TRBJ2-7; clone_size: -; cdr3_length: 14; d_call: TRBD1; cdr3_nt: TGTGCCAGCAGCATTGGGGACAGGAACTACGAGCAGTACTTC; cdr3_aa: CASSIGDRNYEQYF
v_call: TRBV5-1; j_call: TRBJ2-2; clone_size: once; cdr3_length: 14; d_call: -; cdr3_nt: TGCGCCAGCAGCGCCTCGCCGAACACCGGGGAGCTGTTTTTT; cdr3_aa: CASSASPNTGELFF
v_call: TRBV10-3; j_call: TRBJ1-3; clone_size: -; cdr3_length: 15; d_call: -; cdr3_nt: TGTGCCATCAGGCTCGGGACGGCCTCTGGAAACACCATATATTTT; cdr3_aa: CAIRLGTASGNTIYF
v_call: TRBV18; j_call: TRBJ1-1; clone_size: -; cdr3_length: 15; d_call: TRBD1; cdr3_nt: TGTGCCAGCTCCATAACTACAGGGGGGAACACTGAAGCTTTCTTT; cdr3_aa: CASSITTGGNTEAFF
v_call: TRBV5-1; j_call: TRBJ2-5; clone_size: -; cdr3_length: 16; d_call: TRBD2; cdr3_nt: TGCGCCAGCACTCACACGACTAGCGGGATCGTTGAGACCCAGTACTTC; cdr3_aa: CASTHTTSGIVETQYF
v_call: TRBV19; j_call: TRBJ2-1; clone_size: -; cdr3_length: 13; d_call: -; cdr3_nt: TGTGCCAGTAGTTTCGTTGTGGGGGTTGAGCAGTTCTTC; cdr3_aa: CASSFVVGVEQFF
v_call: TRBV7-8; j_call: TRBJ2-7; clone_size: once; cdr3_length: 14; d_call: -; cdr3_nt: TGTGCCAGCAGCTTAGGATGGAGCTCCTACGAGCAGTACTTC; cdr3_aa: CASSLGWSSYEQYF
v_call: TRBV28; j_call: TRBJ1-1; clone_size: -; cdr3_length: 14; d_call: TRBD1; cdr3_nt: TGTGCCAGCAGTATGACAGGGGGACGGACTGAAGCTTTCTTT; cdr3_aa: CASSMTGGRTEAFF
v_call: TRBV6-5; j_call: TRBJ2-1; clone_size: -; cdr3_length: 13; d_call: -; cdr3_nt: TGTGCCAGCAGCCCTGAGGTCGGGAGTGAGCAGTTCTTC; cdr3_aa: CASSPEVGSEQFF
v_call: TRBV27; j_call: TRBJ1-1; clone_size: -; cdr3_length: 15; d_call: -; cdr3_nt: TGTGCCAGCCGAAGAAGGGAGAACATGAACACTGAAGCTTTCTTT; cdr3_aa: CASRRRENMNTEAFF
v_call: TRBV27; j_call: TRBJ2-2; clone_size: -; cdr3_length: 12; d_call: -; cdr3_nt: TGTGCCAGCAGTTTGGGGCCCGGGGAGCTGTTTTTT; cdr3_aa: CASSLGPGELFF
v_call: TRBV14; j_call: TRBJ2-5; clone_size: -; cdr3_length: 14; d_call: -; cdr3_nt: TGTGCCAGCAGCCATCCCCCGCCCCAAGAGACCCAGTACTTC; cdr3_aa: CASSHPPPQETQYF
v_call: TRBV4-1; j_call: TRBJ2-2; clone_size: -; cdr3_length: 18; d_call: TRBD2; cdr3_nt: TGCGCCAGCAGGCCCGAGATAAGGACTAGCGTAAACACCGGGGAGCTGTTTTTT; cdr3_aa: CASRPEIRTSVNTGELFF
v_call: TRBV19; j_call: TRBJ2-6; clone_size: -; cdr3_length: 13; d_call: -; cdr3_nt: TGTGCCACGCAAAGGGGTGGGGCCAACGTCCTGACTTTC; cdr3_aa: CATQRGGANVLTF
v_call: TRBV5-4; j_call: TRBJ2-1; clone_size: -; cdr3_length: 16; d_call: TRBD2; cdr3_nt: TGTGCCAGCAGCGGGCTCAGGAGCGGGGTCGGAAATGAGCAGTTCTTC; cdr3_aa: CASSGLRSGVGNEQFF
v_call: TRBV6-6; j_call: TRBJ1-5; clone_size: -; cdr3_length: 14; d_call: TRBD1; cdr3_nt: TGTGCCAGCAGTCCAGGGACAGCAAATCAGCCCCAGCATTTT; cdr3_aa: CASSPGTANQPQHF
v_call: TRBV4-1; j_call: TRBJ1-2; clone_size: -; cdr3_length: 13; d_call: TRBD1; cdr3_nt: TGCGCCAGCAGCCAGGACAGGAACTATGGCTACACCTTC; cdr3_aa: CASSQDRNYGYTF
v_call: TRBV7-8; j_call: TRBJ2-7; clone_size: -; cdr3_length: 15; d_call: -; cdr3_nt: TGTGCCAGCAGCTTAAGCCGGGACGGGGGAACCGAGCAGTACTTC; cdr3_aa: CASSLSRDGGTEQYF
v_call: TRBV27; j_call: TRBJ1-5; clone_size: -; cdr3_length: 14; d_call: -; cdr3_nt: TGTGCCAGCAGTTTGGGAGGGACAAGTCAGCCCCAGCATTTT; cdr3_aa: CASSLGGTSQPQHF
v_call: TRBV10-3; j_call: TRBJ2-3; clone_size: -; cdr3_length: 13; d_call: -; cdr3_nt: TGTGCCATCAATCAAGGGACTGCAGATACGCAGTATTTT; cdr3_aa: CAINQGTADTQYF
v_call: TRBV7-6; j_call: TRBJ2-3; clone_size: -; cdr3_length: 16; d_call: TRBD2; cdr3_nt: TGTGCCAGCAGCTCAGGGACTAGCGGGGTCAAGAGGGCGCAGTATTTT; cdr3_aa: CASSSGTSGVKRAQYF
v_call: TRBV6-6; j_call: TRBJ2-3; clone_size: -; cdr3_length: 14; d_call: -; cdr3_nt: TGTGCCAGCACCAGGGACTTTAGCACAGATACGCAGTATTTT; cdr3_aa: CASTRDFSTDTQYF
v_call: TRBV6-6; j_call: TRBJ2-1; clone_size: -; cdr3_length: 13; d_call: TRBD2; cdr3_nt: TGTGCCAGCACCGACGGGACTAGCAATGAGCAGTTCTTC; cdr3_aa: CASTDGTSNEQFF
v_call: TRBV9; j_call: TRBJ2-7; clone_size: -; cdr3_length: 15; d_call: TRBD1; cdr3_nt: TGTGCCAGCAGCGTAGCTGGGAGACCAGGGGGCGAGCAGTACTTC; cdr3_aa: CASSVAGRPGGEQYF
v_call: TRBV19; j_call: TRBJ2-7; clone_size: -; cdr3_length: 12; d_call: -; cdr3_nt: TGTGCCAGTAGTGGGGACATTAAAGAGCAGTACTTC; cdr3_aa: CASSGDIKEQYF
v_call: TRBV5-1; j_call: TRBJ2-7; clone_size: -; cdr3_length: 16; d_call: TRBD2; cdr3_nt: TGCGCCAGCAGCCCCTGGGAGGGCGGCGGGTCCTACGAGCAGTACTTC; cdr3_aa: CASSPWEGGGSYEQYF
v_call: TRBV18; j_call: TRBJ1-1; clone_size: -; cdr3_length: 17; d_call: TRBD1; cdr3_nt: TGTGCCAGCTCACCACGTCCCCTTAGACAGGGTAACACTGAAGCTTTCTTT; cdr3_aa: CASSPRPLRQGNTEAFF
v_call: TRBV7-9; j_call: TRBJ2-7; clone_size: -; cdr3_length: 15; d_call: TRBD1; cdr3_nt: TGTGCCAGCATCCCCGCCCGGACAGGGGGCCACGAGCAGTACTTC; cdr3_aa: CASIPARTGGHEQYF
v_call: TRBV6-4; j_call: TRBJ1-2; clone_size: -; cdr3_length: 16; d_call: -; cdr3_nt: TGTGCCAGCAGTGACTCGATAGGTCGGGACTACTATGGCTACACCTTC; cdr3_aa: CASSDSIGRDYYGYTF
v_call: TRBV18; j_call: TRBJ2-1; clone_size: -; cdr3_length: 17; d_call: TRBD2; cdr3_nt: TGTGCCAGCTCACCACTTGGGACTAGCGTTTCCTACAATGAGCAGTTCTTC; cdr3_aa: CASSPLGTSVSYNEQFF
v_call: TRBV5-4; j_call: TRBJ1-3; clone_size: -; cdr3_length: 17; d_call: -; cdr3_nt: TGTGCCAGCAGCTATGGGCTGGTCCGGGCGTCAGGAAACACCATATATTTT; cdr3_aa: CASSYGLVRASGNTIYF
v_call: TRBV18; j_call: TRBJ1-2; clone_size: -; cdr3_length: 12; d_call: -; cdr3_nt: TGTGCCAGCTCACCAGGGGAGTATGGCTACACCTTC; cdr3_aa: CASSPGEYGYTF
v_call: TRBV5-1; j_call: TRBJ2-5; clone_size: -; cdr3_length: 15; d_call: TRBD1; cdr3_nt: TGCGCCAGCAGCTTGGGGGACAGCCTGGGGGAGACCCAGTACTTC; cdr3_aa: CASSLGDSLGETQYF
v_call: TRBV5-1; j_call: TRBJ2-5; clone_size: -; cdr3_length: 14; d_call: -; cdr3_nt: TGCGCCAGCAGCTTGGGGGGTCCGGGCGAGACCCAGTACTTC; cdr3_aa: CASSLGGPGETQYF
v_call: TRBV7-7; j_call: TRBJ1-6; clone_size: once; cdr3_length: 17; d_call: -; cdr3_nt: TGTGCTAGCAGCTTAGCTAGACAGATCCCTTTGGATTCACCCCTCCACTTT; cdr3_aa: CASSLARQIPLDSPLHF
v_call: TRBV5-1; j_call: TRBJ1-5; clone_size: -; cdr3_length: 15; d_call: TRBD1; cdr3_nt: TGCGCCAGCAGCCCAACGGGACAGGGGGCTTCGCCCCAGCATTTT; cdr3_aa: CASSPTGQGASPQHF
v_call: TRBV6-5; j_call: TRBJ1-1; clone_size: -; cdr3_length: 13; d_call: TRBD1; cdr3_nt: TGTGCCAGTGGACAGGGATTCAGCACTGAAGCTTTCTTT; cdr3_aa: CASGQGFSTEAFF
v_call: TRBV4-1; j_call: TRBJ1-2; clone_size: -; cdr3_length: 14; d_call: -; cdr3_nt: TGCGCCAGCAGCCAAGATCGGCTTGTCCGAGGCTACACCTTC; cdr3_aa: CASSQDRLVRGYTF
v_call: TRBV5-1; j_call: TRBJ2-3; clone_size: -; cdr3_length: 13; d_call: -; cdr3_nt: TGCGCCAGCAGCTTGCCCGCAACAGATACGCAGTATTTT; cdr3_aa: CASSLPATDTQYF
v_call: TRBV4-3; j_call: TRBJ2-7; clone_size: -; cdr3_length: 18; d_call: TRBD2; cdr3_nt: TGCGCCAGCAGCCAAGGATGGGGAACTAGCGGGGACTCCTACGAGCAGTACTTC; cdr3_aa: CASSQGWGTSGDSYEQYF
v_call: TRBV18; j_call: TRBJ2-7; clone_size: -; cdr3_length: 16; d_call: -; cdr3_nt: TGTGCCAGCTCACAAATGACAAAGCCCTCCGCCCACGAGCAGTACTTC; cdr3_aa: CASSQMTKPSAHEQYF
v_call: TRBV25-1; j_call: TRBJ1-2; clone_size: -; cdr3_length: 14; d_call: -; cdr3_nt: TGTGCCAGCAGTGACCGCACGGTGGTCTATGGCTACACCTTC; cdr3_aa: CASSDRTVVYGYTF
v_call: TRBV19; j_call: TRBJ2-2; clone_size: -; cdr3_length: 18; d_call: -; cdr3_nt: TGTGCCAGTAGTATCCCTTCACAGGGAATTGTATTAACCGGGGAGCTGTTTTTT; cdr3_aa: CASSIPSQGIVLTGELFF
v_call: TRBV7-6; j_call: TRBJ1-1; clone_size: -; cdr3_length: 13; d_call: TRBD1; cdr3_nt: TGTGCCAGCAGCCTGACAGGGTCTACTGAAGCTTTCTTT; cdr3_aa: CASSLTGSTEAFF
v_call: TRBV11-3; j_call: TRBJ2-2; clone_size: -; cdr3_length: 17; d_call: TRBD2; cdr3_nt: TGTGCCAGCAGCTTAAGGGCTAGCGGGCCAAACACCGGGGAGCTGTTTTTT; cdr3_aa: CASSLRASGPNTGELFF
v_call: TRBV6-5; j_call: TRBJ2-7; clone_size: -; cdr3_length: 14; d_call: TRBD2; cdr3_nt: TGTGCCAGCAGTTACTCGGGGGGGACTTACGAGCAGTACTTC; cdr3_aa: CASSYSGGTYEQYF
v_call: TRBV2; j_call: TRBJ2-6; clone_size: -; cdr3_length: 16; d_call: TRBD1; cdr3_nt: TGTGCCAGCAGTCGGGACAGGAGCTCTGGGGCCAACGTCCTGACTTTC; cdr3_aa: CASSRDRSSGANVLTF
v_call: TRBV6-6; j_call: TRBJ1-1; clone_size: -; cdr3_length: 12; d_call: -; cdr3_nt: TGTGCCAGCACTCAGGACAATAGACAAGCTTTCTTT; cdr3_aa: CASTQDNRQAFF
v_call: TRBV13; j_call: TRBJ2-1; clone_size: -; cdr3_length: 14; d_call: TRBD2; cdr3_nt: TGTGCCAGCAGCCCAGCGGGGCCGGGACGTGGGCAGTTCTTC; cdr3_aa: CASSPAGPGRGQFF
v_call: TRBV7-2; j_call: TRBJ2-7; clone_size: -; cdr3_length: 14; d_call: TRBD2; cdr3_nt: TGTGCCAGCAGCTTAAAACTAGCGGGGGGCGAGCAGTACTTC; cdr3_aa: CASSLKLAGGEQYF
v_call: TRBV6-1; j_call: TRBJ1-1; clone_size: -; cdr3_length: 14; d_call: -; cdr3_nt: TGTGCCAGCCGAAGGGCACAAATAAACACTGAAGCTTTCTTT; cdr3_aa: CASRRAQINTEAFF
v_call: TRBV18; j_call: TRBJ1-6; clone_size: -; cdr3_length: 15; d_call: -; cdr3_nt: TGTGCCAGCTCACTACGGGACGGACAAAATTCACCCCTCCACTTT; cdr3_aa: CASSLRDGQNSPLHF
v_call: TRBV4-3; j_call: TRBJ1-6; clone_size: -; cdr3_length: 17; d_call: TRBD1; cdr3_nt: TGCGCCAGCAGCCTCCGGACAGGGGTTACCTATAATTCACCCCTCCACTTT; cdr3_aa: CASSLRTGVTYNSPLHF
v_call: TRBV5-5; j_call: TRBJ1-2; clone_size: -; cdr3_length: 14; d_call: -; cdr3_nt: TGTGCCAGCACCCGAGAGGGGATCAACTATGGCTACACCTTC; cdr3_aa: CASTREGINYGYTF